Sequencing of this T cell receptor (beta chain) was carried out in a study of blood T cell repertoires in COVID-19 (TCRdb year 2020). Looking at the study overall: Samples covering the acute and convalescent phases of COVID-19 were provided by collaborators in the United States, Italy and Spain. The material from the prospective study consisted of cDNA or gDNA derived from T cells, B-cell-depleted T cells, or PBMCs. Subjects who had been exposed to COVID-19, were actively infected with it, or had recovered from it provided the deeply sampled blood TCRbeta repertoires that made up the dataset. The repertoires were made available in a free public database intended to serve as a resource for research on the immune response to SARS-CoV-2. Samples were obtained from the ongoing ImmuneRACE study (first 160 participants) and from over a thousand subjects provided by 6 global collaborators. Sample metadata almost always included a de-identified subject ID, COVID-19 status, age in years and sex. HLA class I and class II types, where available, came from metadata supplied by the sample provider rather than from assay-based typing.

The germline V gene gives CDR1 as SGHRS and CDR2 as YFSETQ. V drops 4 bases and J drops 12 bases, leaving 17 bases in between. Spanning cysteine to phenylalanine, the CDR3 consists of 13 amino acids. The only DNA kept is the CDR3, 39 bases in frame from the first base. TCRbeta CDR3 regions were amplified from genomic DNA using the immunoSEQ Assay, a bias-controlled multiplex PCR. The paper's processing steps were these. Within the assay, amplification of reference gene primers was used to estimate how many nucleated cells each sample contained. Sequence reads were collapsed and filtered to measure the absolute abundance of every unique TCRbeta CDR3 rearrangement. For each sample, productive Simpson clonality was calculated as the square root of Simpson's diversity index over productive rearrangements. TCRdb mirrors the immuneACCESS table, restricted to in-frame sequences. Some clones are absent from its copies; in checked studies, under half trace to an unresolved V gene, and the reason for the others is unknown. The D gene and trimming were derived from the DNA, and the V and J assignments and clone size from that table. This sample gives 120,000 or so clones in total; roughly 85% of them show up just once. The leading ten clones occupy roughly 27% of the sample.

As concerns this clone: Its antigen remains undetermined. Per-nucleotide qualities are absent, and no much larger clonotype sits a single base away.

The full study reports these points: How much clinical and demographic metadata was included differed by source and by participant, and the metadata was provided uncurated.

Whole blood was collected in K2EDTA tubes by collaborating institutions according to the institutions' own protocols. For TCRbeta analysis, collaborator samples were shipped as frozen whole blood, as isolated PBMCs, or as DNA extracted from either sample type. Sequenced input: peripheral blood. This chain is built from TRBV5-1 and TRBJ2-1; 5 matching bases give a weak D call of TRBD2. The sequence came from a woman aged 80 or older with acute or convalescent COVID-19. The CDR3 has the sequence CASSEGTSSRQFF. The nucleotide sequence is TGCGCCAGCAGCGAGGGAACAAGTTCTCGGCAGTTCTTC.